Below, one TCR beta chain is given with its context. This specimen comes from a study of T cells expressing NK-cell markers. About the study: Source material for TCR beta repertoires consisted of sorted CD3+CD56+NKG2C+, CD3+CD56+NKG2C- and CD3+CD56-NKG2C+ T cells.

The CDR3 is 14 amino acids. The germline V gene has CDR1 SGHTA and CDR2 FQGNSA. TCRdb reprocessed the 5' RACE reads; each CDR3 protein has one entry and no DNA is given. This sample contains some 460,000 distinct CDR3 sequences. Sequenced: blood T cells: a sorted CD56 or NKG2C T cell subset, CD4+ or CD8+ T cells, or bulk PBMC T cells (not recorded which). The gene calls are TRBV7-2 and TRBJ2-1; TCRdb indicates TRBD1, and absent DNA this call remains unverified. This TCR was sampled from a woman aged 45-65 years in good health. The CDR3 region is CASSPQTGGYEQFF.